Following are 21 T cell receptor beta chains from one sample sequenced in a study of T-cell reconstitution after alpha-beta-depleted transplantation in children. A TCRbeta library incorporating unique molecular identifiers was prepared. TCRdb reanalysed the PCR reads using MiXCR and keeps one entry per CDR3 protein. The profile shows about 300,000 distinct CDR3 sequences, about 9.4% of them singletons. The sequencing here drew on PBMCs, taken before TCRalphabeta/CD19-depleted stem cell transplant. The receptor source for this set is a boy under three years old with acute myeloid leukemia, due to receive a stem cell transplant.

This clonotype was recorded a few times. The gene calls are TRBV7-2 and TRBJ2-2, with 9 positions matching TRBD1. CDR3 size: 16 residues. Losses at the gene ends were 0 bases for V and 5 bases for J; bases not matched to a gene: 4. Germline values: CDR1 SGHTA, CDR2 FQGNSA. In DNA, the CDR3 is TGTGCCAGCAGCTTAGCCCACAGGGGGCGAACCGGGGAGCTGTTTTTT. Protein product: CASSLAHRGRTGELFF.

The chain joins TRBV10-3 to TRBJ2-1; D could derive from TRBD1 or TRBD2 (7 bases each). Germline lookup yields CDR1 ENHRY and CDR2 SYGVKD. CDR3 length: 14 residues. V lost 4 bases to trimming and J lost 6 bases, with 13 bases between them. CDR3 region: CAISGDYRGNEQFF. In DNA, the CDR3 is TGTGCCATCAGTGGGGACTACAGGGGCAATGAGCAGTTCTTC.

This clonotype was recorded at least ten times. CDR3 residues: CASRPGLGNSPLHF. The CDR3 nucleotides are TGTGCCAGCAGGCCGGGACTAGGAAATTCACCCCTCCACTTT. The rearrangement joins TRBV12-3 or TRBV12-4 to TRBJ1-6, with a tentative D call TRBD1 (5 bases). With 6 bases removed from V and 7 bases from J, the gap between germline ends came to 13 bases. CDR3 length: 14 amino acids.

This clonotype was picked up many times. The rearrangement uses TRBV7-3 and TRBJ2-5; the D call may be TRBD1 or TRBD2 (5 bases each). The CDR3 loop spans 15 amino acids. The germline V gene encodes CDR1 SGHTA and CDR2 FQGTGA. Between the trimmed V and J ends, which lost 2 bases and 1 base, there was a span of 11 bases. The CDR3 here is CASSLSPGPQETQYF. The CDR3 DNA sequence: TGTGCCAGCAGCTTATCTCCGGGGCCCCAAGAGACCCAGTACTTC.

This clonotype was detected many times. This sequence joins TRBV5-1 and TRBJ2-7, with D possibly matching TRBD1 (6 bases). The germline V gene has CDR1 SGHRS and CDR2 YFSETQ. The length of the CDR3 is 14 residues. V lost 1 base, J lost 3 bases, and 11 bases lay in between. The CDR3 coding sequence is TGCGCCAGCAGCTTGACCGGCAGGGGCTACGAGCAGTACTTC. Translation: CASSLTGRGYEQYF.

V gene TRBV19 combines with J gene TRBJ1-1; D may be TRBD1 (6 bases). Germline-derived CDR1 and CDR2 are LNHDA and SQIVND (reference sequence). The CDR3 length is 15 residues. Trimming shortened V by 2 bases and J by 6 bases, and 16 bases separated the two germline ends. CDR3 in amino acids: CASSIIQPQGSEAFF. CDR3 sequence (DNA): TGTGCCAGTAGTATAATCCAACCCCAGGGGTCTGAAGCTTTCTTT.

This clonotype was observed many times. This sequence joins TRBV7-9 and TRBJ2-1, with D tentatively TRBD1 or TRBD2 (5 bases each). Deletions cut 6 bases from V and 10 bases from J, with 10 bases between. The CDR3 has 11 amino acids. Germline V lookup: CDR1 SEHNR, CDR2 FQNEAQ (reference sequence). The CDR3 nucleotides are TGTGCCAGCAGGAGGGGTAAAGAGCAGTTCTTC. Its translation: CASRRGKEQFF.

The rearrangement joins TRBV10-2 to TRBJ2-5; the match to TRBD1 covers 7 bases. This CDR3 region has 15 residues. Trimming cost V 5 bases and J 2 bases; bases outside gene matches: 8. Per germline, CDR1 WSHSY and CDR2 SAAADI. CDR3 DNA sequence: TGCGCCAGCAGTCCAACAGGGGCCCTTCAAGAGACCCAGTACTTC. Translating gives CASSPTGALQETQYF.

This clonotype showed up many times. The CDR3 loop is CASSPVRRPYEQYF. The CDR3 DNA follows: TGTGCCAGCAGTCCGGTCCGGAGGCCCTACGAGCAGTACTTC. V gene TRBV12-3 or TRBV12-4 combines with J gene TRBJ2-7; possible D gene TRBD2, 5 bases. The CDR3 spans 14 residues. Trimming left V 5 bases short and J 2 bases short, with 13 bases between.

This clonotype came up many times. The chain combines TRBV4-2 with TRBJ1-5; D unclear. The V gene lost 0 bases and the J gene lost 4 bases, with 7 bases spanning the gap. Germline CDR1 reads LGHNA; CDR2 reads YNFKEQ. The CDR3 contains 14 residues. The CDR3 DNA reads as TGTGCCAGCAGCCAAGAAACAAAAAATCAGCCCCAGCATTTT. It specifies CASSQETKNQPQHF.

The chain joins TRBV12-3 or TRBV12-4 to TRBJ2-7, with TRBD1 as a possible D gene (6 bases). Trimming pared 5 bases from V and 3 bases from J, leaving 8 bases between. There are 12 residues in the CDR3. CDR3 DNA sequence: TGTGCCAGCAGTGAGGGGGTCTACGAGCAGTACTTC. It encodes CASSEGVYEQYF.

There are many counts of this clonotype. V is TRBV28 and J is TRBJ2-2, with D maybe TRBD1 (6 bases). CDR1 is MDHEN and CDR2 is SYDVKM in the germline V gene. This CDR3 contains 14 residues. Trimming cost V 4 bases and J 5 bases, with 11 bases left between them. The CDR3 loop is CASSSSGETGELFF. The CDR3 DNA follows: TGTGCCAGCAGTTCCTCAGGGGAAACCGGGGAGCTGTTTTTT.

This clonotype was detected once. The V gene is TRBV19, the J gene TRBJ1-6, with D possibly being TRBD1 (5 bases). V lost 3 bases to trimming and J lost 7 bases, with 13 bases between them. Germline V gene lookup returns CDR1 LNHDA and CDR2 SQIVND (reference sequence). The CDR3 consists of 15 residues. The CDR3 nucleotides read TGTGCCAGTAGTATTGGAGACAGCAACAATTCACCCCTCCACTTT. It encodes CASSIGDSNNSPLHF.

This clonotype appeared many times. The CDR3 bases are TGCGGAAGGTATGGCTACACTGAAGCTTTCTTT. Protein: CGRYGYTEAFF. The J gene is TRBJ1-1, the V gene TRBV20-1; unclear D gene. Per the germline V gene, CDR1 is DFQATT and CDR2 is SNEGSKA (reference sequence). This CDR3 is built from 11 residues.

This clonotype was detected many times. The chain carries TRBV5-1 and TRBJ2-7; 9 nucleotides line up with TRBD1. Losses at the gene ends were 2 bases for V and 0 bases for J; bases not matched to a gene: 6. The length of the CDR3 is 16 residues. Germline V gives CDR1 SGHRS, CDR2 YFSETQ. The CDR3 bases are TGCGCCAGCAGCTTTCAGCCGGGACAGGGCTCCTACGAGCAGTACTTC. Protein sequence: CASSFQPGQGSYEQYF. Looking up the rest from reference TRBV5-1 and TRBJ2-7 gives the full variable domain: KAGVTQTPRYLIKTRGQQVTLSCSPISGHRSVSWYQQTPGQGLQFLFEYFSETQRNKGNFPGRFSGRQFSNSRSEMNVSTLELGDSALYLCASSFQPGQGSYEQYFGPGTRLTVT.

In its sample, this clonotype was seen many times. This sequence joins TRBV28 and TRBJ1-1; D remains unclear. The CDR3 is 15 residues long. Per the germline V gene, CDR1 is MDHEN and CDR2 is SYDVKM. Deletions cut 3 bases from V and 1 base from J, with 12 bases between. The CDR3 region has the DNA TGTGCCAGCAGTTTTTTTAGGGCCCGGAACACTGAAGCTTTCTTT. Translating it yields CASSFFRARNTEAFF.

This clonotype was observed at least ten times. The rearrangement uses TRBV5-1 and TRBJ2-5; D remains unclear. CDR1 and CDR2 from the germline V gene are SGHRS and YFSETQ. The CDR3 totals 13 residues. Trimming left V 0 bases short and J 5 bases short, with 8 bases between. In DNA form, the CDR3 reads TGCGCCAGCAGCTTGGCCCCTCCTGAGACCCAGTACTTC. Translation: CASSLAPPETQYF.

This clonotype has ten or more counts. The genes are TRBV5-1 and TRBJ2-7, with 9 bases fitting TRBD1. There are 14 residues in the CDR3. In germline, CDR1 is SGHRS, CDR2 YFSETQ. J gave up 4 bases and V 8 bases, and 10 bases lay outside the gene matches. The DNA for the CDR3 is TGCGCCAGTGCCCCGGGACAGGGAAAGTACGAGCAGTACTTC. Its protein is CASAPGQGKYEQYF.

Concerning this clonotype: One end of the junction fails to match germline, which may point to a read error. The rearrangement joins TRBV5-1 to TRBJ2-5; 7 bases are a match to TRBD1. Germline CDR1 reads SGHRS; CDR2 reads YFSETQ. The CDR3 runs 13 residues. In nucleotides, the CDR3 is TGCGCCGGCAGCTTGGTAGGGGGCGAGACCCAGTACTTC. Protein: CAGSLVGGETQYF.

This clonotype has a count of ten or more. The rearrangement joins TRBV27 to TRBJ2-5; D might be TRBD1 or TRBD2, each matching 5 bases. The CDR3 covers 14 residues. Trimming removed 0 bases from V and 2 bases from J, with 7 bases in between. Germline CDR1 MNHEY, CDR2 SMNVEV (reference sequence). Here the CDR3 reads CASSLSGDQETQYF. The DNA of the CDR3 is TGTGCCAGCAGTTTATCGGGGGATCAAGAGACCCAGTACTTC.

This clonotype was recorded many times. J is TRBJ2-5 and V is TRBV5-6; the D gene is possibly TRBD1 (6 bases). The germline V gene encodes CDR1 SGHDT and CDR2 YYEEEE. This CDR3 contains 15 residues. Trimming pared 2 bases from V and 4 bases from J, leaving 15 bases between. The CDR3 nucleotides read TGTGCCAGCAGCTTTCGGCAGGGGATTAGAGAGACCCAGTACTTC. Translated, it gives CASSFRQGIRETQYF.